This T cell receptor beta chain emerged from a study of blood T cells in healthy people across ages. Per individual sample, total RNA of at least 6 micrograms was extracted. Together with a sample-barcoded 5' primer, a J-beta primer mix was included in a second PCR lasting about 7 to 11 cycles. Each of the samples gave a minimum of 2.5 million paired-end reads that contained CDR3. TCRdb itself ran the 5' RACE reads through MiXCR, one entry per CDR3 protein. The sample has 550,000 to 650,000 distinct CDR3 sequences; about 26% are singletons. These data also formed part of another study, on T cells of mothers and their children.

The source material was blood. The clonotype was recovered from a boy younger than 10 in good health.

The CDR3: CASSDSAGTGGRSYGYTF. For the CDR3, the DNA is TGTGCCAGCAGTGATTCGGCCGGGACAGGGGGAAGGAGCTATGGCTACACCTTC. The V gene is TRBV25-1, the J gene TRBJ1-2; TRBD1 agrees at 11 bases. J gave up 4 bases and V 3 bases, and 13 bases lay outside the gene matches. CDR3 length: 18 residues. Per the germline V gene, CDR1 is MGHDK and CDR2 is SYGVNS.